This TCR beta chain was identified in a study of a mutant IDH1 vaccine in newly diagnosed glioma. Study-wide points: Patients mounted vaccine-induced immune responses in 93.3% of cases.

CDR3 length: 16 amino acids. Germline CDR1 and CDR2: LNHNV and YYDKDF (reference sequence). J was trimmed by 1 base and V by 1 base; bases with no gene match: 6. Time point meaning: week 35, safety follow-up. Doses of 300 ug of mutant IDH1 20-mer peptide were given with topical imiquimod. Here immunoSEQ multiplex PCR was the method, and the copy in TCRdb shows in-frame clones only, minus some. The table includes 50,000 to 70,000 clones, 84% detected once. A remark on this clone: Its cognate antigen is unknown.

This TCR came from a man aged 25 to 45 with glioma. The J gene is TRBJ2-5, the V gene TRBV15; TRBD2 aligns across 7 bases. This specimen was PBMCs, taken from a glioma patient whose treatment included an IDH1 peptide vaccine. The CDR3 DNA reads as TGTGCCACCAGCAGAGTTGGAGCTAGCGGCCAAGAGACCCAGTACTTC. Translating gives CATSRVGASGQETQYF.